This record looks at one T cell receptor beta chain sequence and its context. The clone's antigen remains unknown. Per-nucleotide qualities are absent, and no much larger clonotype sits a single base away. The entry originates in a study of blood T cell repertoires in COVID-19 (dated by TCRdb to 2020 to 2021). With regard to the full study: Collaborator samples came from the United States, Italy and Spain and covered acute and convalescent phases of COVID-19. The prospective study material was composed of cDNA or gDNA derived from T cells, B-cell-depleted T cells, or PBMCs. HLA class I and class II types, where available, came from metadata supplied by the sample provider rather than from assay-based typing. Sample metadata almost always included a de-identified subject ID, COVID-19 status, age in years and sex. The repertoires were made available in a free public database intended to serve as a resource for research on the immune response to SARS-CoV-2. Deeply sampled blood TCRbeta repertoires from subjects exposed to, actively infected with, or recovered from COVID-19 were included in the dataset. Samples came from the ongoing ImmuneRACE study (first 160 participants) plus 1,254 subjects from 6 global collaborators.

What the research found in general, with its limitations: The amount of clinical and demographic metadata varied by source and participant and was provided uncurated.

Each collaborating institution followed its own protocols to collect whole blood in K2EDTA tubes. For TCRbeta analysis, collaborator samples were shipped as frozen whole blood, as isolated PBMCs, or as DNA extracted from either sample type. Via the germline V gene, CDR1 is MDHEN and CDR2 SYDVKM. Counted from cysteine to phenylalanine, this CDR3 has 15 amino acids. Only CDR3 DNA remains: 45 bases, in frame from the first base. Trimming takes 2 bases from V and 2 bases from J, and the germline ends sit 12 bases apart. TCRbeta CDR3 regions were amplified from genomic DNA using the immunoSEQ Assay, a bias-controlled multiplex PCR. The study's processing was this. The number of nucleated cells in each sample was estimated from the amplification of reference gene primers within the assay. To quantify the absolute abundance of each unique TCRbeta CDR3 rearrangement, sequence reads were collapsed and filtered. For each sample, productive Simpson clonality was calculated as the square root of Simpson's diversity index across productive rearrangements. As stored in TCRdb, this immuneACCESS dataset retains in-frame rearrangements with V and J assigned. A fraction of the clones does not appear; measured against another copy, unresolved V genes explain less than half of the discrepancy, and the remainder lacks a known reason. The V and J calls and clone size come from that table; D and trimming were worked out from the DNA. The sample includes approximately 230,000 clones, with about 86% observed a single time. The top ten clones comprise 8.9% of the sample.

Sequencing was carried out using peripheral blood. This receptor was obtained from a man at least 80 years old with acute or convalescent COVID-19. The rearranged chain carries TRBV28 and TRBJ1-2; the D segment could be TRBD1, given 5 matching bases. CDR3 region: CASSLGAGKNYGYTF. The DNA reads TGTGCCAGCAGTTTAGGGGCAGGGAAAAACTATGGCTACACCTTC.